These T cell receptor beta chains were read from a single sample in a study of a mutant IDH1 vaccine in newly diagnosed glioma. Repertoires were generated with immunoSEQ multiplex PCR, while TCRdb's copy carries only in-frame clones and drops some. The sample yields 56,000 or so clones, 70% to 85% seen once. Antigens of these TCRs are unknown. The specimen was PBMCs, collected from a glioma patient whose treatment included an IDH1 peptide vaccine. Receptors originate from a man aged 45-65 years with glioma. The CDR3 runs from the conserved cysteine through the conserved F or W.

V gene	J gene	CDR3 protein
TRBV19	TRBJ1-4	CASSLTGSPDEKLFF
TRBV5-4	TRBJ2-3	CASSSGGTQYF
TRBV6-5	TRBJ2-7	CASSYGGRSYEQYF
TRBV18	TRBJ2-5	CASSPLTGAPSTQYF
TRBV5-1	TRBJ1-1	CASSSTGTGNTEAFF
TRBV27	TRBJ2-3	CASRGPSGGEDTQYF
TRBV7-9	TRBJ1-1	CASSLAARLNTEAFF
TRBV5-3	TRBJ2-3	CARSAKQGGPGAFTDTQYF
TRBV4-3	TRBJ2-3	CASSLYDGSTDTQYF
TRBV18	TRBJ1-1	CASSLIGSGTEAFF
TRBV5-6	TRBJ1-1	CASSPPGQESEAFF
TRBV4-2	TRBJ2-7	CASSQAGNEQYF
TRBV27	TRBJ1-2	CASSFVAGDGYTF
TRBV7-2	TRBJ2-2	CASSSLGGYAGELFF
TRBV28	TRBJ1-1	CASTSPPGPMNTEAFF
TRBV5-1	TRBJ1-2	CASREVSGSYGYTF
TRBV9	TRBJ1-1	CASSVGGRMNTEAFF
TRBV7-2	TRBJ2-1	CASSLGGVRGEQFF
TRBV6-6	TRBJ2-7	CASRFFGQGAHEQYF
TRBV7-2	TRBJ2-7	CASSLRWGQNEQYF
TRBV4-1	TRBJ1-1	CASSQEGLMNTEAFF
TRBV18	TRBJ1-6	CASSPGGLGSSPLHF
TRBV7-2	TRBJ2-1	CASSLDGGANEQFF
TRBV7-2	TRBJ2-1	CASSFFSAGIGDEQFF
TRBV4-3	TRBJ2-7	CASSQGTAVTYEQYF
TRBV6-5	TRBJ1-1	CASTGGTEAFF
TRBV10-3	TRBJ2-3	CAISDDRSTDTQYF
TRBV23-1	TRBJ2-7	CAGGSYEQYF
TRBV19	TRBJ1-1	CASSSQKNTEAFF
TRBV7-2	TRBJ2-5	CASSLARAGRETQYF
TRBV30	TRBJ2-5	CAWSGKETQYF
TRBV14	TRBJ2-1	CASSQYAGQEQFF
TRBV6-1	TRBJ2-2	CASRTNTGELFF
TRBV6-5	TRBJ2-3	CASSYALGSDTQYF
TRBV9	TRBJ2-2	CASSVESRVGNTGELFF
TRBV7-9	TRBJ1-5	CASSPGPLRGLNQPQHF
TRBV15	TRBJ2-7	CATSRDTFNYEQYF
TRBV29-1	TRBJ2-7	CSIGGSSYEQYF
TRBV4-2	TRBJ1-2	CASSQGNSLLYGYTF
TRBV19	TRBJ1-1	CASSWAEKTEAFF
TRBV9	TRBJ2-5	CASSVETVIGETQYF
TRBV5-1	TRBJ2-7	CASSLVKRGVGIYEQYF